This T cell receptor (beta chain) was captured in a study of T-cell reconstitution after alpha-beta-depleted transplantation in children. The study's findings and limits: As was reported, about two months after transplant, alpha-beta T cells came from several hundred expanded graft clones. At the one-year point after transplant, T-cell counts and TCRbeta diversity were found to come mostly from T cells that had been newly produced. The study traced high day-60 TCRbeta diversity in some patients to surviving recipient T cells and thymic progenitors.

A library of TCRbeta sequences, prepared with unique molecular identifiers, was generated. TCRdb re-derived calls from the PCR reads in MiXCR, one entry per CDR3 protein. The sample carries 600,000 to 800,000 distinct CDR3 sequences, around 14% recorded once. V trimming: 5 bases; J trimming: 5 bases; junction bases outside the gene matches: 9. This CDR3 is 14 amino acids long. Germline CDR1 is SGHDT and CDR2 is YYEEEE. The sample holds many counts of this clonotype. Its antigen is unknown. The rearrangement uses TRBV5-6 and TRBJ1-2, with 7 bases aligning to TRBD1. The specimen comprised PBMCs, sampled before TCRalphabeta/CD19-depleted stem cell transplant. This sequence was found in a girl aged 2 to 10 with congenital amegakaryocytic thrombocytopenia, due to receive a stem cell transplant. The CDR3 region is CASRPTGTAYGYTF. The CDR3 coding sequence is TGTGCCAGCAGACCAACCGGGACAGCGTATGGCTACACCTTC.